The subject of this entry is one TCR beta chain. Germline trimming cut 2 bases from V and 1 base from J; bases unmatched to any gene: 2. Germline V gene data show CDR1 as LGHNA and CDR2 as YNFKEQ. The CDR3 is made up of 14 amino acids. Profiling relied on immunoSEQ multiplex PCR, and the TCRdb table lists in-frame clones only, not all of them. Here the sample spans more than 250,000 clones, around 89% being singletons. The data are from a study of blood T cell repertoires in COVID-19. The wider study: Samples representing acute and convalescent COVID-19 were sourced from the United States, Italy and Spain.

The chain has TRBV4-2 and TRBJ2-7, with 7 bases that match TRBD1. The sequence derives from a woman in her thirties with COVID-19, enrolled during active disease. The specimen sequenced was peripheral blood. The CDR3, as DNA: TGTGCCAGCAGCCAAAGGGACAGTTCCTACGAGCAGTACTTC. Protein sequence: CASSQRDSSYEQYF.